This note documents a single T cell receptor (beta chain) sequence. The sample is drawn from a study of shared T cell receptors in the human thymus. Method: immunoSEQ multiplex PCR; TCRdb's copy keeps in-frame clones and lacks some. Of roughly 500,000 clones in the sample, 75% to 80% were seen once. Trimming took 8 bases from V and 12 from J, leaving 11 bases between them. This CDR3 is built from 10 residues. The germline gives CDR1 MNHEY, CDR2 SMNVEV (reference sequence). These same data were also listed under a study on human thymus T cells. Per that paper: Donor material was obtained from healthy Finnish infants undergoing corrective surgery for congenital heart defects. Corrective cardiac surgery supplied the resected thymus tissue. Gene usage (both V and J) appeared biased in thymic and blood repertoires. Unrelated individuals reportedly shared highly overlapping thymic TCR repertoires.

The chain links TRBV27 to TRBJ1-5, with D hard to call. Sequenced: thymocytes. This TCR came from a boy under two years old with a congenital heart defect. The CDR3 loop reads CASYQVGQHF. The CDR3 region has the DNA TGTGCCAGCTACCAGGTGGGCCAGCATTTT.